Below, one T cell receptor (beta chain) is given with its context. The sample holds other DNA sequences that translate to the same CDR3. This sample is part of a study of blood T cell repertoires in COVID-19. Across the study: PBMCs, B-cell-depleted T cells, or T cells were the source of the cDNA or gDNA that made up the material.

Profiling relied on immunoSEQ multiplex PCR, and the TCRdb table lists in-frame clones only, not all of them. The table includes approximately 250,000 clones, roughly 89% detected once. CDR1 and CDR2 from the germline V gene are MNHEY and SMNVEV (reference sequence). The length of the CDR3 is 14 residues. The V gene lost 5 bases and the J gene lost 1 base, with 12 bases spanning the gap. This study enrolled people aged roughly 18 to 100 from about two dozen US geographic areas. Cohort 3 recovered donors had two negative PCRs, clearance, or symptom resolution. The gene calls are TRBV27 and TRBJ2-7; D perhaps matches TRBD2 (6 bases). The sample was PBMCs or T cells enriched from blood (not recorded which). The TCR sequence derives from a woman between 25 and 40 years old who had recovered from COVID-19. The CDR3 DNA reads TGTGCCAGCAGTCTGGAGGGCCGTTCCTACGAGCAGTACTTC. The encoded protein is CASSLEGRSYEQYF.